The T cell receptor (beta chain) described here comes from a study of blood T cell repertoires in COVID-19. For the study at large: PBMCs, B-cell-depleted T cells, or T cells were the source of the cDNA or gDNA that made up the material.

Assay: immunoSEQ multiplex PCR; the TCRdb copy retains only in-frame clones and omits some. The sample lists 200,000 to 250,000 clones; around 84% were seen once. The cohort comprised adults aged 18 to 89 years residing in 20 to 30 US areas. Self-reported history from a screening survey and questionnaire set each donor's cohort. Germline CDR1 MDHEN, CDR2 SYDVKM. The CDR3 extends over 17 amino acids. The V gene end was trimmed by 7 bases and the J gene end by 0 bases; junction bases not matched to a gene: 11. The sample consisted of PBMCs or T cells enriched from blood (not recorded which). The chain combines TRBV28 with TRBJ2-7; 11 bases are a match to TRBD2. The receptor was isolated from a man aged 40-49 years who had recovered from COVID-19. As DNA, the CDR3 is TGTGCCAGCAACCCGGGACTAGCGGTTCTAAGCTCCTACGAGCAGTACTTC. It codes for CASNPGLAVLSSYEQYF.